This entry concerns a single TCR beta chain. This clone was seen just once. Its antigen remains unidentified. No base qualities exist here, and no much larger clone lies one base off it. This record belongs to a study of blood T cell repertoires in COVID-19 (TCRdb year 2020). For context, the study as a whole: The collaborator samples originated in the United States, Italy and Spain and spanned the acute and convalescent phases of COVID-19. The prospective study material was composed of cDNA or gDNA derived from T cells, B-cell-depleted T cells, or PBMCs. Deeply sampled blood TCRbeta repertoires from subjects exposed to, actively infected with, or recovered from COVID-19 were included in the dataset. The repertoires were made available in a free public database intended to serve as a resource for research on the immune response to SARS-CoV-2. The samples were drawn from the first 160 participants of the ongoing ImmuneRACE study and from over 950 subjects provided by 6 global collaborators. Nearly every sample came with metadata listing a de-identified subject ID, COVID-19 status, age in years and sex. Where available, HLA class I and class II types were taken from metadata supplied by the sample provider and were not determined by assay-based typing. Overall study outcomes, separate from this receptor: How much clinical and demographic metadata was included differed by source and by participant, and the metadata was provided uncurated.

CDR3 length: 14 amino acids, cysteine to phenylalanine. Just CDR3 DNA is preserved here, 42 bases in frame from base 1. V ends up 3 bases short and J 4 bases short, with an unmatched junction base count of 5. For CDR1 and CDR2, the germline V gene lists SGHTA and FQGNSA. The collaborating institutions used their own protocols to collect whole blood in K2EDTA tubes. For TCRbeta analysis, collaborators shipped samples as frozen whole blood, isolated PBMCs, or DNA extracted from either of those sample types. TCRbeta CDR3 regions were amplified from genomic DNA by means of the immunoSEQ Assay, a bias-controlled multiplex PCR. Regarding the original processing steps: Within the assay, amplification of reference gene primers was used to estimate how many nucleated cells each sample contained. To quantify the absolute abundance of each unique TCRbeta CDR3 rearrangement, sequence reads were collapsed and filtered. For each sample, productive Simpson clonality was calculated as the square root of Simpson's diversity index across productive rearrangements. What TCRdb holds here is the immuneACCESS table cut down to in-frame rearrangements. Part of the clones is not present; checked against another copy, under half of the missing clones reflect an unresolved V gene, and the others are unexplained. V and J calls and clone size are copied from that table; D and trimming were computed from the DNA. The sample table contains 87,000 or so clones; only one count was recorded for over 75% of them. The ten largest clones represent 4.5% to 5.5% of the sample.

Recombination joined TRBV7-2 with TRBJ2-7, with TRBD2 matching 8 junction bases. Sequencing was performed on peripheral blood. This clonotype was sampled from a woman of 80 years or more with acute or convalescent COVID-19. CDR3 reads: CASSFGGAGYEQYF. The sequenced DNA: TGTGCCAGCAGCTTCGGGGGGGCCGGTTACGAGCAGTACTTC. This CDR3, with the reference TRBV7-2 and TRBJ2-7 proteins standing in past its ends, gives the full variable domain GAGVSQSPSNKVTEKGKDVELRCDPISGHTALYWYRQSLGQGLEFLIYFQGNSAPDKSGLPSDRFSAERTGGSVSTLTIQRTQQEDSAVYLCASSFGGAGYEQYFGPGTRLTVT.